The rows below give T cell receptor delta chains drawn from one sample of a study of gamma-delta T cells after stem cell transplantation. TCRdb re-called clones from the RT-PCR reads using CATT. Altogether roughly 5,400 delta-chain clones are present, around 9.6% being singletons, with the ten largest covering approximately 13%. The sequencing sample was made of gamma-delta T cells. The source of these receptors is a human donor. It is not recorded whose cells these are; they may come from a transplant donor. CDR3s leave out the opening cysteine and the closing phenylalanine or tryptophan.

TRDJ1 TRDV2 AGTAGGPENAPATDKLI
TRDJ1 TRDV2 ACDALGDTHKLI
TRDJ1 TRDV2 ACDAVLGDARGTDKLI
TRDJ1 TRDV2 ACDAILGEYTDKLI
TRDJ1 TRDV2 ACDTVLGDYTDKLI
TRDJ1 TRDV2 ACDTADNPVFRGYAGKLI
TRDJ1 TRDV2 ACDSPGGGYNKLI
TRDJ3 TRDV2 ACETQSRTVGNLWDTRQMF
TRDJ1 TRDV2 ACDTLDGGYTPYTDKLI
TRDJ1 TRDV2 ACDWGIRPYTDKLI
TRDJ1 TRDV2 ACDGLPGDTWTDKLI
TRDJ2 TRDV3 ALGWGIQTQLF
TRDJ3 TRDV2 ACDTLSSWDTRQMF
TRDJ1 TRDV2 ACEGLAGGYAFSPTDKLI
TRDJ3 TRDV2 ACDPEGLNWGIQASWDIRQMF
TRDJ1 TRDV2 ACDPLGSWTDKLI
TRDJ1 TRDV2 ACDSIMGDTPDTDKLI
TRDJ3 TRDV2 ACDVTGGDSSWDTRQMF
TRDJ3 TRDV2 ACDTVLGDRGSWDTRQMF
TRDJ1 TRDV2 ACDTVPTVGDGTDKLI
TRDJ1 TRDV2 ACDTVLVTDKLI
TRDJ3 TRDV1 ALGDPTGLLGDPPPSWDTRQMF
TRDJ1 TRDV2 ACDTVGAIYTDKLI
TRDJ1 TRDV2 ACDTRHLGDDKLI
TRDJ2 TRDV2 ACDQIRPLTAHLF
TRDJ3 TRDV2 ACDRTGGGTSNTVSWDTRQTF
TRDJ2 TRDV2 ACDTVLGDTHDAPPPPTAQLF
TRDJ1 TRDV2 ACDPHPRGLPTGLGDTRRDKLI
TRDJ1 TRDV2 ACDAAGRYTDKLI
TRDJ1 TRDV2 ACDTLTGGFDTDKLI
TRDJ1 TRDV2 ACDTVSVLGDTDKLI
TRDJ1 TRDV2 ACDRPSRRYTDKLI
TRDJ1 TRDV1 ALGELVKRTGGPIYTDKLI
TRDJ3 TRDV2 ACDTAMGDTSYSSWDTRQMF
TRDJ3 TRDV2 ACDPVLTGGYASSWDTRQMF
TRDJ3 TRDV2 ACDPILGDTSPSWDTRQMF
TRDJ1 TRDV2 ACDTLNEGIRSDKLI
TRDJ1 TRDV2 ACDTLGENTDKLI
TRDJ1 TRDV1 ALGELAPGWAPFEGYTDKLI
TRDJ1 TRDV2 ACDLTGGPLTDKLI
TRDJ3 TRDV2 ACDSPEKGDSWDTRQMF
TRDJ1 TRDV2 ACDTVGLGDTRTDKLI
TRDJ2 TRDV2 ACDVLGDLTAQLF
TRDJ1 TRDV1 ALGDALPVWGIPDKLI
- TRDV1 ALGYGGPRDTGTAQLF
TRDJ1 TRDV2 ACDTILGDGLTDKLI
TRDJ1 TRDV2 ACDPLGETPYTDKLI
TRDJ1 TRDV2 ACDPTGGSRDKLI
TRDJ1 TRDV2 ACDTVKLGDRIEQYADKLI
TRDJ3 TRDV2 ACGSGGYSRSWDTRQMF
TRDJ1 TRDV2 ACDSMYWGTNTDKLI
TRDJ2 TRDV2 ACDTGGSPAAHLF
TRDJ3 TRDV2 ACDSVLGGRSWDTRQMF
TRDJ1 TRDV1 ALGELDPLGTGGDKLI
TRDJ3 TRDV2 ACDRTGGYSGDTRQMF
TRDJ3 TRAV29/DV5 AARDLGGYNSWDTRQMF